Below are 6 T cell receptor beta chains sequenced from a single sample in a study of shared clonotypes between healthy human individuals. Produced via immunoSEQ multiplex PCR; TCRdb's table is partial and in-frame only. The top ten hold more than 0.1% of the sample, which has some 2,000,000 clones, around 95% seen once. Sequencing used naive CD4+ T cells sorted from blood. Subset of the sample: CD45RA+ positively selected. All receptors come from a man younger than 35 in good health.

The J gene is TRBJ2-3, the V gene TRBV7-6; TRBD2 aligns across 14 bases. The CDR3 sequence is 16 residues long. Trimming cost V 5 bases and J 8 bases; bases outside gene matches: 9. Germline CDR1 SGHVS, CDR2 FNYEAQ. In DNA form, the CDR3 reads TGTGCCAGCAGCCCGGCCGGGACTAGCGGGAGTAGTACGCAGTATTTT. It is translated as CASSPAGTSGSSTQYF.

J is TRBJ1-1 and V is TRBV7-2, with D perhaps matching TRBD1 (6 bases). Trimming left V 5 bases short and J 3 bases short, with 13 bases between. Germline lookup yields CDR1 SGHTA and CDR2 FQGNSA. The CDR3 spans 14 residues. CDR3 amino acids: CASSETGRDTEAFF. The CDR3 region has the DNA TGTGCCAGCAGCGAGACAGGACGAGACACTGAAGCTTTCTTT.

The V gene is TRBV6-5, the J gene TRBJ1-1; D unresolved. Looked up from germline, CDR1 is MNHEY and CDR2 is SVGAGI. The CDR3 runs 15 residues. Trimming removed 7 bases from V and 1 base from J, with 16 bases in between. DNA of the CDR3: TGTGCCAGCATAACCTACGGGGTGGCGAACACTGAAGCTTTCTTT. The encoded protein is CASITYGVANTEAFF.

The chain couples TRBV6-6 to TRBJ1-1; 7 bases fit TRBD1. There are 15 residues in the CDR3. Trimming removed 5 bases from V and 0 bases from J; junction bases left unmatched: 6. Germline CDR1 is MNHNY and CDR2 is SVGAGI (reference sequence). CDR3 bases: TGTGCCAGCAGTCTAGGACAGGCCCTGAACACTGAAGCTTTCTTT. Protein product: CASSLGQALNTEAFF.

The chain joins TRBV7-2 to TRBJ2-7; D is unclear. This CDR3 region has 15 residues. The germline V gene has CDR1 SGHTA and CDR2 FQGNSA. The V end was cut by 4 bases, the J end by 2 bases, with 15 bases between. The CDR3 loop is CASSSPGLGTYEQYF. The CDR3 nucleotides read TGTGCCAGCAGCTCCCCAGGATTAGGTACCTACGAGCAGTACTTC. The full variable domain, with the rest looked up from reference TRBV7-2 and TRBJ2-7, is GAGVSQSPSNKVTEKGKDVELRCDPISGHTALYWYRQSLGQGLEFLIYFQGNSAPDKSGLPSDRFSAERTGGSVSTLTIQRTQQEDSAVYLCASSSPGLGTYEQYFGPGTRLTVT.

This clone was seen once. CDR3 nucleotides: TGCGCCAGCACCTGGGGGTACAATGAGCAGTTCTTC. It encodes CASTWGYNEQFF. The rearrangement links TRBV10-2 to TRBJ2-1; D may be TRBD1 or TRBD2 (5 bases each). The V and J ends lost 7 bases and 4 bases respectively, with 8 bases between them. Germline-derived CDR1 and CDR2 are WSHSY and SAAADI. The CDR3 consists of 12 residues.